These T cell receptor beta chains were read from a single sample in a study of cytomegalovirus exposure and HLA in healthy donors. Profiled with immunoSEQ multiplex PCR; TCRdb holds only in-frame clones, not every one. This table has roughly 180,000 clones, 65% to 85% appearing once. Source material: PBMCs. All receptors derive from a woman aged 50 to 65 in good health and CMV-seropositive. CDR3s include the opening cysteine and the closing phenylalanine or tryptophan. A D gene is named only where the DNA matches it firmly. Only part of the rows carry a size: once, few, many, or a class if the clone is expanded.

CDR3aa: CASSDRRLHEQFF
CDR3nt: TGTGCCAGCAGCGACCGGAGACTCCATGAGCAGTTCTTC
v_gene: TRBV11-2
j_gene: TRBJ2-1
abundance: -
d_gene: -

CDR3aa: CASRGGLAGDYEQYF
CDR3nt: TGTGCCAGCAGAGGCGGACTAGCGGGAGATTACGAGCAGTACTTC
v_gene: TRBV5-4
j_gene: TRBJ2-7
abundance: -
d_gene: TRBD2

CDR3aa: CAWSAMETGKETQYF
CDR3nt: TGTGCCTGGAGTGCTATGGAGACAGGGAAAGAGACCCAGTACTTC
v_gene: TRBV30
j_gene: TRBJ2-5
abundance: -
d_gene: TRBD1

CDR3aa: CSVARGIYEQYF
CDR3nt: TGCAGCGTTGCCAGGGGCATATACGAGCAGTACTTC
v_gene: TRBV29-1
j_gene: TRBJ2-7
abundance: -
d_gene: -

CDR3aa: CASSLAGTSLETQYF
CDR3nt: TGCGCCAGCAGCTTGGCAGGGACTAGCTTGGAGACCCAGTACTTC
v_gene: TRBV5-1
j_gene: TRBJ2-5
abundance: few
d_gene: TRBD2

CDR3aa: CASSMTSGSGTDTQYF
CDR3nt: TGTGCCAGTAGTATGACTAGCGGGAGTGGCACAGATACGCAGTATTTT
v_gene: TRBV19
j_gene: TRBJ2-3
abundance: -
d_gene: TRBD2

CDR3aa: CASIKRPHSGTQYF
CDR3nt: TGTGCCAGCATCAAGCGGCCTCACTCGGGGACCCAGTACTTC
v_gene: TRBV28
j_gene: TRBJ2-5
abundance: -
d_gene: -

CDR3aa: CASTGRLGQGFEQYF
CDR3nt: TGTGCCAGCACCGGACGGCTAGGACAGGGGTTCGAGCAGTACTTC
v_gene: TRBV7-8
j_gene: TRBJ2-7
abundance: -
d_gene: TRBD1

CDR3aa: CASSIDSISYEQYF
CDR3nt: TGTGCCAGTAGTATTGACAGCATCTCCTACGAGCAGTACTTC
v_gene: TRBV19
j_gene: TRBJ2-7
abundance: -
d_gene: -

CDR3aa: CASSPQGAGTEAFF
CDR3nt: TGCGCCAGCAGCCCTCAGGGGGCGGGCACTGAAGCTTTCTTT
v_gene: TRBV4-1
j_gene: TRBJ1-1
abundance: few
d_gene: TRBD1

CDR3aa: CASSWAQGGTNEQFF
CDR3nt: TGTGCCAGCAGCTGGGCACAGGGGGGAACCAATGAGCAGTTCTTC
v_gene: TRBV13
j_gene: TRBJ2-1
abundance: -
d_gene: TRBD1

CDR3aa: CASSWTGLNTEAFF
CDR3nt: TGCGCCAGCAGCTGGACAGGCCTGAACACTGAAGCTTTCTTT
v_gene: TRBV5-1
j_gene: TRBJ1-1
abundance: -
d_gene: TRBD1

CDR3aa: CASSESTGSYNEQFF
CDR3nt: TGTGCCAGCAGTGAATCAACAGGGTCCTACAATGAGCAGTTCTTC
v_gene: TRBV6-1
j_gene: TRBJ2-1
abundance: once
d_gene: -

CDR3aa: CATRPYSNQPQHF
CDR3nt: TGTGCCACCCGTCCTTATAGCAATCAGCCCCAGCATTTT
v_gene: TRBV6-5
j_gene: TRBJ1-5
abundance: -
d_gene: -

CDR3aa: CASSVGQGRQYF
CDR3nt: TGTGCCAGCAGCGTCGGTCAGGGGCGACAGTATTTT
v_gene: TRBV9
j_gene: TRBJ2-3
abundance: once
d_gene: -

CDR3aa: CASSFGGGRTGELFF
CDR3nt: TGTGCCAGCAGCTTCGGGGGAGGGCGGACCGGGGAGCTGTTTTTT
v_gene: TRBV7-3
j_gene: TRBJ2-2
abundance: once
d_gene: TRBD2

CDR3aa: CASTRTGGYEQYF
CDR3nt: TGTGCCAGCACCCGGACAGGGGGCTACGAGCAGTACTTC
v_gene: TRBV6-1
j_gene: TRBJ2-7
abundance: -
d_gene: TRBD1

CDR3aa: CASSYRTGPYEQYF
CDR3nt: TGCGCCAGCAGCTACAGGACAGGGCCCTACGAGCAGTACTTC
v_gene: TRBV5-1
j_gene: TRBJ2-7
abundance: -
d_gene: TRBD1

CDR3aa: CASARQQAVREKLFF
CDR3nt: TGCGCCAGCGCCCGTCAACAGGCCGTCCGGGAAAAACTGTTTTTT
v_gene: TRBV10-2
j_gene: TRBJ1-4
abundance: once
d_gene: -

CDR3aa: CASSLNRVSDTQYF
CDR3nt: TGTGCCAGCAGCTTAAATCGGGTTTCAGATACGCAGTATTTT
v_gene: TRBV7-2
j_gene: TRBJ2-3
abundance: few
d_gene: -